The next 22 T cell receptor beta chains were all read from a single sample in a study of cytomegalovirus exposure and HLA in healthy donors. Some clones are missing from TCRdb's copy, which holds only in-frame ones; the method was immunoSEQ multiplex PCR. The sample holds over 60,000 clones, about 95% seen once. Sequences were obtained from PBMCs. The receptors were sampled from a young man in good health and CMV-seronegative.

The CDR3 DNA sequence: TGTGCCAGCAGTCTGACAGGGGTTGATGAAGCTTTCTTT. Its translation is CASSLTGVDEAFF. The V call is TRBV6-5, the J call TRBJ1-1; 8 bases line up with TRBD1. V was pared by 5 bases and J by 7 bases, with 6 bases of the junction left unmatched. CDR1 and CDR2 (germline): MNHEY, SVGAGI. The CDR3 runs to 13 residues.

V gene TRBV18 combines with J gene TRBJ2-7; perhaps TRBD2 as D (6 bases). The CDR3 runs 15 residues. V was pared by 5 bases and J by 0 bases, with 14 bases between. Germline V gene data show CDR1 as KGHSH and CDR2 as LQKENI. CDR3 DNA sequence: TGTGCCAGCTCAGCAACCGGGGGTGGCTCCTACGAGCAGTACTTC. It yields the protein CASSATGGGSYEQYF. The whole variable domain, remainder taken from reference TRBV18 and TRBJ2-7, is NAGVMQNPRHLVRRRGQEARLRCSPMKGHSHVYWYRQLPEEGLKFMVYLQKENIIDESGMPKERFSAEFPKEGPSILRIQQVVRGDSAAYFCASSATGGGSYEQYFGPGTRLTVT.

The J gene is TRBJ1-1, the V gene TRBV28, with D unresolved. V was pared by 3 bases and J by 6 bases, with 8 bases between. The CDR3 loop spans 12 amino acids. Germline V gene sequence: CDR1 MDHEN, CDR2 SYDVKM. The CDR3: CASSFPPAEAFF. The CDR3 nucleotides are TGTGCCAGCAGTTTCCCTCCCGCTGAAGCTTTCTTT.

This clone was recorded only once. The J gene is TRBJ2-5, the V gene TRBV7-9, with D possibly being TRBD1 (5 bases). The germline V gene has CDR1 SEHNR and CDR2 FQNEAQ (reference sequence). Trimming cost V 1 base and J 5 bases, with 11 bases left between them. The length of the CDR3 is 14 residues. This CDR3 is CASSLVGPFETQYF. In DNA, the CDR3 is TGTGCCAGCAGCTTAGTGGGGCCTTTTGAGACCCAGTACTTC. The whole variable domain, remainder taken from reference TRBV7-9 and TRBJ2-5, is DTGVSQNPRHKITKRGQNVTFRCDPISEHNRLYWYRQTLGQGPEFLTYFQNEAQLEKSRLLSDRFSAERPKGSFSTLEIQRTEQGDSAMYLCASSLVGPFETQYFGPGTRLLVL.

V usage is TRBV7-9 and J usage is TRBJ1-1; TRBD1 is a possible D gene (5 bases). The V end was cut by 5 bases, the J end by 0 bases, with 19 bases between. From germline, CDR1 is SEHNR and CDR2 FQNEAQ (reference sequence). The CDR3 sequence is 17 residues long. The CDR3 sequence is CASSPLGSPGVNTEAFF. Written as DNA, the CDR3 is TGTGCCAGCAGCCCCCTAGGATCACCGGGGGTGAACACTGAAGCTTTCTTT.

The V call is TRBV30, the J call TRBJ2-3; 11 bases map to TRBD2. V gave up 3 bases and J gave up 2 bases; unmatched junction bases: 7. The CDR3 covers 16 residues. From germline, CDR1 is GTSNPN and CDR2 SVGIG (reference sequence). The CDR3 here is CAWREPLAGATDTQYF. The CDR3 DNA sequence: TGTGCCTGGAGGGAACCACTAGCGGGGGCCACAGATACGCAGTATTTT.

This clone is a singleton in its sample. The chain recombines TRBV7-9 with TRBJ2-5, with 9 nucleotides matching TRBD2. This CDR3 is built from 18 residues. The junction had 17 bases not matched to a gene; V was cut back by 7 bases and J by 2 bases. The V gene's germline CDR1 is SEHNR and CDR2 FQNEAQ (reference sequence). The CDR3 bases are TGTGCCAGCACCCACCCGACCCGGCCTAGCGGGGAACAAGAGACCCAGTACTTC. Protein product: CASTHPTRPSGEQETQYF.

V and J are TRBV11-2 and TRBJ2-7; 7 positions match TRBD1. Trimming removed 1 base from V and 7 bases from J; junction bases left unmatched: 16. The length of the CDR3 is 17 residues. Germline V gives CDR1 SGHAT, CDR2 FQNNGV. The CDR3 bases are TGTGCCAGCAGCTTAGTCGGCCAAGACAGGGTTCAGCGGGAGCAGTACTTC. Residues: CASSLVGQDRVQREQYF. The whole variable domain, filled in from reference TRBV11-2 and TRBJ2-7, reads EAGVAQSPRYKIIEKRQSVAFWCNPISGHATLYWYQQILGQGPKLLIQFQNNGVVDDSQLPKDRFSAERLKGVDSTLKIQPAKLEDSAVYLCASSLVGQDRVQREQYFGPGTRLTVT.

The CDR3 reads CASSYQGSSYEQYF. The CDR3 DNA is TGTGCCAGCAGCTATCAGGGGAGCTCCTACGAGCAGTACTTC. The chain links TRBV5-6 to TRBJ2-7, with D possibly being TRBD1 (6 bases). Germline V gene data show CDR1 as SGHDT and CDR2 as YYEEEE. The CDR3 extends over 14 amino acids. The V gene lost 3 bases and the J gene lost 0 bases, with 10 bases spanning the gap.

The V gene is TRBV4-3, the J gene TRBJ2-7; D might be TRBD1 (6 bases). CDR1 and CDR2 (germline): LGHNA, YSLEER. Trimming stripped 0 bases from V and 4 bases from J, with 13 bases between. This CDR3 spans 15 amino acids. DNA for the CDR3: TGCGCCAGCAGCCAAGATCGCGCAGGGGTTTACGAGCAGTACTTC. Translated: CASSQDRAGVYEQYF.

This rearrangement joins TRBV6-1 to TRBJ1-2; 8 nucleotides agree with TRBD1. This CDR3 region has 15 residues. Germline assignment: CDR1 MNHNS and CDR2 SASEGT. V shed 2 bases and J 4 bases; nucleotides not matched to a gene: 6. DNA for the CDR3: TGTGCCAGCAGTGAACGAGACAGGGGCATCTATGGCTACACCTTC. Its protein is CASSERDRGIYGYTF.

V usage is TRBV15 and J usage is TRBJ2-4, with 7 bases matching TRBD1. Trimming removed 3 bases from V and 0 bases from J; junction bases left unmatched: 14. The CDR3 has 19 residues. Per the germline V gene, CDR1 is LNHNV and CDR2 is YYDKDF (reference sequence). The CDR3 DNA reads as TGTGCCACCAGCAGCAGACAGGGAATGGGATTACTAGCCAAAAACATTCAGTACTTC. Translation: CATSSRQGMGLLAKNIQYF.

A single count supports this clone. This chain uses TRBV19 with TRBJ2-5; D may be TRBD1 (7 bases). V was pared by 5 bases and J by 5 bases, with 15 bases between. The CDR3 spans 14 residues. Germline CDR1 LNHDA, CDR2 SQIVND (reference sequence). CDR3 residues: CASSPQGGAETQYF. CDR3 nucleotides: TGTGCCAGTAGTCCCCAGGGGGGCGCGGAGACCCAGTACTTC.

The chain employs TRBV9 and TRBJ2-7, with D tentatively TRBD1 (6 bases). The V gene's germline CDR1 is SGDLS and CDR2 YYNGEE. CDR3 length equals 15 residues. The V end lost 3 bases, the J end lost 2 bases, and 15 bases lay between the germline ends. The CDR3 nucleotides read TGTGCCAGCAGCGCCTCTACCGGGACACCCTACGAGCAGTACTTC. Protein: CASSASTGTPYEQYF.

The V call is TRBV5-4, the J call TRBJ2-7; 7 bases map to TRBD1. After removal of 0 bases from V and 5 bases from J, the junction contained 2 bases not matched to a gene. This CDR3 has 13 amino acids. Germline V lookup: CDR1 SGHNT, CDR2 YYREEE (reference sequence). This chain's CDR3 is CASSLDRGHEQYF. Written as DNA, the CDR3 is TGTGCCAGCAGCTTGGACAGGGGCCACGAGCAGTACTTC. The full variable domain, in which reference TRBV5-4 and TRBJ2-7 provide the parts outside the CDR3, is ETGVTQSPTHLIKTRGQQVTLRCSSQSGHNTVSWYQQALGQGPQFIFQYYREEENGRGNFPPRFSGLQFPNYSSELNVNALELDDSALYLCASSLDRGHEQYFGPGTRLTVT.

The chain joins TRBV19 to TRBJ2-7; a weak D match, TRBD2 (7 bases). The length of the CDR3 is 15 residues. From germline, CDR1 is LNHDA and CDR2 SQIVND (reference sequence). V was shortened by 2 bases and J by 6 bases, with 17 bases between the two germline ends. The CDR3 spells CASSIIGGLLCEQYF. CDR3 bases: TGTGCCAGTAGTATAATCGGGGGGCTATTGTGCGAGCAGTACTTC. Supplemented by reference TRBV19 and TRBJ2-7, the full variable domain reads DGGITQSPKYLFRKEGQNVTLSCEQNLNHDAMYWYRQDPGQGLRLIYYSQIVNDFQKGDIAEGYSVSREKKESFPLTVTSAQKNPTAFYLCASSIIGGLLCEQYFGPGTRLTVT.

This chain links TRBV28 with TRBJ1-2; a possible D gene is TRBD1 (6 bases). Trimming pared 9 bases from V and 4 bases from J, leaving 12 bases between. The CDR3 is 12 amino acids. Germline CDR1 MDHEN, CDR2 SYDVKM. CDR3 DNA sequence: TGTGCCAGTCAAACAGGGAGCTATGGCTACACCTTC. Protein sequence: CASQTGSYGYTF.

The V call is TRBV27, the J call TRBJ1-2, with D hard to call. This CDR3 contains 14 residues. Germline CDR1 MNHEY, CDR2 SMNVEV (reference sequence). The ends were cut back, 5 bases at V and 4 bases at J, with 14 bases in the middle. As DNA, the CDR3 is TGTGCCAGCAGTCTCGCCCGATCTAGCTATGGCTACACCTTC. This codes for CASSLARSSYGYTF.

V is TRBV7-2 and J is TRBJ2-1; TRBD2 is a possible D gene (7 bases). V was clipped by 3 bases and J by 3 bases, with 12 bases between them. Germline assignment: CDR1 SGHTA and CDR2 FQGNSA. The CDR3 consists of 15 residues. CDR3 sequence: CASSFGGASYNEQFF. In nucleotides, the CDR3 is TGTGCCAGCAGCTTTGGGGGGGCTAGCTACAATGAGCAGTTCTTC.

The CDR3 bases are TGTGCCAGCAGCTTGGAGGCTGGAAACACCATATATTTT. This translates into CASSLEAGNTIYF. The chain employs TRBV7-9 and TRBJ1-3; D gene unclear. CDR3 size: 13 residues. Per germline, CDR1 SEHNR and CDR2 FQNEAQ (reference sequence). Trimming stripped 3 bases from V and 2 bases from J, with 5 bases between.

This rearrangement joins TRBV5-1 to TRBJ2-2; D possibly corresponds to TRBD2 (5 bases). The CDR3 spans 15 residues. The V gene's germline CDR1 is SGHRS and CDR2 YFSETQ. The ends were cut back, 4 bases at V and 1 base at J, with 11 bases in the middle. The CDR3 is CASSVARGNTGELFF. In DNA, the CDR3 is TGCGCCAGCAGCGTGGCTCGGGGGAACACCGGGGAGCTGTTTTTT.

The rearrangement uses TRBV4-2 and TRBJ1-4, with D hard to call. Trimming stripped 2 bases from V and 7 bases from J, with 14 bases between. Germline CDR1 and CDR2: LGHNA and YNFKEQ. CDR3 length: 15 residues. CDR3 coding DNA: TGTGCCAGCAGCCAACACCGGAACAGTGGTGAAAAACTGTTTTTT. It encodes CASSQHRNSGEKLFF.